This TCR beta chain came from a study of cytomegalovirus exposure and HLA in healthy donors. Looking at the study overall: Most donors, less than 85% of several hundred genotyped, fell in the Caucasian-associated ancestry cluster.

60 Vbeta and 13 Jbeta primers were used in PCR. Data came from immunoSEQ multiplex PCR; TCRdb stores just in-frame clones and leaves some out. The sample has under 250,000 clones; over 65% are singletons. The CDR3 length is 16 residues. With V trimmed by 2 bases and J by 5 bases, 9 bases remained unmatched. CDR1 and CDR2 from the germline V gene are MDHEN and SYDVKM. Of note for this clone: What it binds is unknown.

Broader study findings: According to a later analysis, donors in an Asian-associated ancestry cluster reportedly had fewer N-insertions than the roughly 670-donor mean. Because they were indistinguishable, some V segments, including TRBV6-2 and TRBV6-3, were excluded.

Donors were nominally healthy when sampled, though unrecorded immune exposures were likely. The TCR sequence derives from a man younger than 35 in good health and CMV-seronegative. Material: PBMCs. The rearrangement joins TRBV28 to TRBJ2-3; 8 bases are a match to TRBD1. The CDR3 region has the DNA TGTGCCAGCAGTTTAGTAGGACAGGGACTTATAGATACGCAGTATTTT. It encodes CASSLVGQGLIDTQYF.